These 14 T cell receptor beta chains were sequenced from one sample in a study of blood T cell repertoires in COVID-19. Clones were read by immunoSEQ multiplex PCR, and TCRdb kept only the in-frame ones, dropping some. This table holds nearly 350,000 clones, around 90% found once. The source material was peripheral blood. These receptors were taken from a woman between 18 and 29 years old who had recovered from COVID-19.

The V gene is TRBV21-1, the J gene TRBJ1-4; the table names TRBD1, a call not compared with the DNA. TRBV21-1 counts as a pseudogene. This CDR3 comprises 17 residues. CDR3 amino acids: CASSTEVRRAPNEKLFF. In DNA form, the CDR3 reads TGTGCCAGCAGCACCGAGGTACGCAGGGCTCCGAATGAAAAACTGTTTTTT.

The gene calls are TRBV7-9 and TRBJ2-3; TRBD1 matches 9 bases. Germline V lookup: CDR1 SEHNR, CDR2 FQNEAQ (reference sequence). The CDR3 totals 16 residues. Trimming cost V 6 bases and J 4 bases; bases outside gene matches: 11. The DNA for the CDR3 is TGTGCCAGCAGACCGGACAGGGGCTTTTTCTCAGATACGCAGTATTTT. As protein: CASRPDRGFFSDTQYF.

This chain's CDR3 is CASSMFGGTRSGYTF. The CDR3 bases are TGTGCCAGCAGCATGTTTGGGGGGACCAGGAGTGGCTACACCTTC. The J gene is TRBJ1-2, the V gene TRBV6-5; weak D call: TRBD1 (5 bases). The length of the CDR3 is 15 residues. The germline CDR1 and CDR2 sequences are MNHEY and SVGAGI. Trimming pared 6 bases from V and 7 bases from J, leaving 21 bases between.

This chain joins TRBV7-9 and TRBJ1-4, with D possibly TRBD1 on 5 matching bases. Germline CDR1 and CDR2: SEHNR and FQNEAQ (reference sequence). The V and J ends lost 5 bases and 2 bases respectively, with 6 bases between them. The CDR3 is 13 residues long. The CDR3 reads CASSKGTNEKLFF. In nucleotides, the CDR3 is TGTGCCAGCAGCAAGGGGACTAATGAAAAACTGTTTTTT.

The chain combines TRBV19 with TRBJ2-6; TRBD1 matches at 7 bases. V lost 10 bases to trimming and J lost 0 bases; unmatched junction nucleotides: 9. CDR1 LNHDA and CDR2 SQIVND come from the germline V gene (reference sequence). The length of the CDR3 is 16 residues. The DNA of the CDR3 is TGTGCCACGCCGGGACAGCGGAGCTCTGGGGCCAACGTCCTGACTTTC. This encodes CATPGQRSSGANVLTF. Variable domain in full (rest from reference TRBV19 and TRBJ2-6): DGGITQSPKYLFRKEGQNVTLSCEQNLNHDAMYWYRQDPGQGLRLIYYSQIVNDFQKGDIAEGYSVSREKKESFPLTVTSAQKNPTAFYLCATPGQRSSGANVLTFGAGSRLTVL.

The chain combines TRBV15 with TRBJ1-1, with 8 bases fitting TRBD1. V dropped 0 bases and J dropped 4; count of bases not matched to a gene: 4. Looked up from germline, CDR1 is LNHNV and CDR2 is YYDKDF (reference sequence). The CDR3 contains 15 residues. CDR3 DNA sequence: TGTGCCACCAGCAGAGATCGACAGGGGACCACTGAAGCTTTCTTT. This codes for CATSRDRQGTTEAFF.

In DNA form, the CDR3 reads TGTGCCAGCCACGTTACAGGGGGCACTGAAGCTTTCTTT. Its translation is CASHVTGGTEAFF. The chain joins TRBV19 to TRBJ1-1; 8 bases are a match to TRBD1. Germline values: CDR1 LNHDA, CDR2 SQIVND (reference sequence). Losses at the gene ends were 9 bases for V and 4 bases for J; bases not matched to a gene: 7. The CDR3 runs to 13 residues.

This chain uses TRBV11-2 with TRBJ2-3, with 7 bases aligning to TRBD2. V lost 10 bases to trimming and J lost 2 bases; unmatched junction nucleotides: 12. The CDR3 is 15 residues long. Germline CDR1 and CDR2: SGHAT and FQNNGV. CDR3 sequence (DNA): TGTGCCACGGGGCTTGGTGGGAGGGCCACAGATACGCAGTATTTT. It encodes CATGLGGRATDTQYF.

With regard to this clone: The same CDR3 is also encoded by other DNA sequences in this sample. V is TRBV10-3 and J is TRBJ1-5; the match to TRBD1 covers 9 bases. The CDR3 spans 13 residues. Germline assignment: CDR1 ENHRY and CDR2 SYGVKD. The V gene end was trimmed by 6 bases and the J gene end by 4 bases; junction bases not matched to a gene: 1. The CDR3 spells CAIRDRGNQPQHF. As DNA, the CDR3 is TGTGCCATCAGGGACAGGGGTAATCAGCCCCAGCATTTT.

V and J are TRBV5-5 and TRBJ2-2, with D perhaps matching TRBD2 (6 bases). Trimming stripped 4 bases from V and 6 bases from J, with 10 bases between. The CDR3 is 13 residues long. The germline V gene has CDR1 SGHKS and CDR2 YYEKEE (reference sequence). This CDR3 is CASSEGRPGELFF. DNA of the CDR3: TGTGCCAGCAGCGAGGGGAGGCCCGGGGAGCTGTTTTTT.

The chain has TRBV6-5 and TRBJ1-3; 10 nucleotides agree with TRBD1. V was clipped by 7 bases and J by 2 bases; unmatched bases: 2. In germline, CDR1 is MNHEY, CDR2 SVGAGI. The CDR3 loop spans 14 amino acids. This CDR3 is CASTDRGTGNTIYF. CDR3 bases: TGTGCCAGCACGGACAGGGGGACTGGAAACACCATATATTTT.

The rearrangement links TRBV29-1 to TRBJ1-6; 12 bases align to TRBD1. V dropped 6 bases and J dropped 9; count of bases not matched to a gene: 0. The CDR3 runs to 12 residues. Germline values: CDR1 SQVTM, CDR2 ANQGSEA. The chain's CDR3 is CSVGQGASPLHF. CDR3 bases: TGCAGCGTGGGACAGGGGGCTTCACCCCTCCACTTT.

The J gene is TRBJ1-1, the V gene TRBV6-5; D is perhaps TRBD1 (6 bases). Germline CDR1 is MNHEY and CDR2 is SVGAGI. CDR3 length: 14 residues. Trimming took 4 bases from V and 1 from J, leaving 10 bases between them. In nucleotides, the CDR3 is TGTGCCAGCAGTTTCCGGACAGCGAACACTGAAGCTTTCTTT. Its translation: CASSFRTANTEAFF.

The rearrangement uses TRBV6-5 and TRBJ2-3, with D unclear. CDR1 is MNHEY and CDR2 is SVGAGI in the germline V gene. V gave up 0 bases and J gave up 0 bases, with 7 bases separating them. The CDR3 spans 15 residues. The chain's CDR3 is CASSYSHGSTDTQYF. For the CDR3, the DNA is TGTGCCAGCAGTTACTCTCACGGTAGCACAGATACGCAGTATTTT.